This T cell receptor beta chain was captured in a study of coeliac disease. Study at large: Each coeliac patient was active, refractory type I, or diet-controlled.

On this clone: Its antigen is unknown.

Study results and limitations: Published gliadin-specific TRB sequences appeared in 9 of 18 coeliac samples, 1 of 6 controls. Active celiac intraepithelial and lamina propria samples had lower TRB and TRG clonality than control samples. Intraepithelial and lamina propria fractions were not highly pure.

The repertoire was sequenced with immunoSEQ multiplex PCR; TCRdb's copy has only in-frame clones and lacks some. The repertoire holds about 7,000 clones, with about 73% as singletons. Deletions cut 5 bases from V and 5 bases from J, with 14 bases between. Germline CDR1 is MNHEY and CDR2 is SMNVEV (reference sequence). CDR3 length equals 14 residues. The genes are TRBV27 and TRBJ2-3; no firm D call. This receptor was taken from a man under 40 with celiac disease. The specimen was lamina propria lymphocytes from the gut. This CDR3 is CASSIQTSGDTQYF. CDR3 nucleotides: TGTGCCAGCAGTATACAGACCTCCGGAGATACGCAGTATTTT.